This TCR beta chain was sequenced in a study of T cells after yellow fever vaccination (dated by TCRdb to the late 2010s). Background for the entire study: The SMART-Seq v4 Ultra Low Input RNA kit was used to prepare libraries from fractions with low cell numbers. Blood was drawn at multiple timepoints before and after primary and secondary immunization, with bulk PBMC replicates and cell subsets isolated. To follow T-cell clones before and after both primary and booster YFV17D yellow fever vaccination, bulk TCR alpha and beta repertoires underwent longitudinal sequencing. Two healthy male donors made up the cohort, one aged 18 to 30 years and the other aged 30 to 40 years.

Worth noting for this clonotype: Which antigen it targets is not known. Per-nucleotide qualities are absent, and no much larger clonotype sits a single base away.

The sample's treatment or condition label, in plain terms: live attenuated yellow fever vaccine strain. At each blood-draw timepoint, two biological replicates of bulk PBMCs were collected. PBMCs were isolated from peripheral blood using a standard Ficoll-Paque protocol. TriZol was used to extract RNA from bulk PBMCs, from CD4 and CD8 fractions, and from dextramer-positive and dextramer-negative fractions. Beyond this particular receptor, the publication reports: Most clones expanded after primary vaccination were re-detected after the booster (just under 97% of CD4 and roughly 87% of CD8), suggesting broad memory maintenance. The secondary T-cell response was weaker than the primary response but faster, peaking on day 5 instead of day 15. A small fraction of clonotypes showed up in both the CD4 and CD8 compartments, probably as a result of convergent recombination. FACS-sorted repertoires could contain abundant contaminating clonotypes from the bulk population, so computational filtering was required. The study included only two donors, which limits how far the findings can be generalized.

Synthesis of TCR cDNA relied on 5'RACE template switching, a step that introduced a universal primer site along with unique molecular identifiers. Priming of cDNA synthesis was performed from both the TCR alpha and TCR beta constant segments. Libraries were amplified in two PCR steps, with sample barcodes and sequencing adapters added in the second step. Sequencing of the libraries was done on either Illumina HiSeq 2500 (2x100 bp) or NovaSeq (2x150 bp). In the original analysis: MIGEC was used to demultiplex reads and collapse the reads into UMI consensus sequences, and MiXCR was used for V(D)J alignment. Vaccine-responding clonotypes were identified with edgeR using replicate PBMC samples, with FDR below 0.01 and a log2 fold change above 5 up to day 15 being required. Bulk clonotypes were assigned CD4 or CD8 identity according to which sequenced CD4 or CD8 repertoire held them at higher abundance. TCRdb trimmed the raw reads at Q25, called clones with MiXCR and kept productive beta chains. Entries are consolidated by CDR3 protein sequence, retaining the most common genes and DNA. TCRdb, not the original authors, processed these V and J calls. The sample records about 580,000 distinct CDR3 sequences, less than 20% of which are singletons. Around 16% of the sample is taken by the ten largest.

Via the germline V gene, CDR1 is MNHNS and CDR2 SASEGT. The CDR3 runs 16 amino acids, cysteine and phenylalanine included. Only the CDR3 part of the read is kept: 48 bases, read in frame from the first base. V and J are truncated by 3 bases and 10 bases respectively, leaving an intervening sequence of 19 bases. The source was PBMCs, collected 5 to 6 days after the first yellow fever vaccination. Rearrangement joined TRBV6-1 to TRBJ1-6, and the D gene may be TRBD1, 6 bases matching. This TCR derives from a man between 18 and 35 years old who received the YFV17D yellow fever vaccine. The CDR3 reads CASSDPGTPKGSPLHF. The sequenced DNA: TGTGCCAGCAGTGACCCCGGGACACCGAAGGGATCACCCCTCCACTTT.